This TCR beta chain was recovered during a study of CD8 T cells in ankylosing spondylitis. The sample holds a few counts of this clonotype. Its target is not known. Mismatch with germline at one junction end may stem from a read error. From germline, CDR1 is MGHDK and CDR2 SYGVNS. The CDR3 has 14 amino acids. With molecular barcodes, quantitative 5'-RACE was used to make the TCR beta libraries. Each CDR3 protein gets one entry after TCRdb re-called the 5' RACE reads with MiXCR. The sample contains approximately 300,000 distinct CDR3 sequences, 6.5% to 10% of which appear only once. Points from the study as a whole: One TCR beta motif, made up of seven to nine highly homologous variants, appeared characteristic of ankylosing spondylitis blood. Previously reported in reactive arthritis synovial fluid and blood were some of the motif variants. Disease-linked clones reportedly showed significant enrichment in matched ankylosing spondylitis synovial fluid. A CD8+ phenotype characterized the disease-linked clones, which were relatively rare in peripheral blood.

This sequence was found in a male donor with ankylosing spondylitis. The sequenced sample consisted of blood, either unsorted or a sorted T cell fraction (not recorded which). V gene TRBV25-1 combines with J gene TRBJ2-3, with D perhaps matching TRBD2 (5 bases). For the CDR3, the DNA is TGTGCCACCGCTAGAGGGATTGGCACATATACGCAGTATTTT. Its protein product is CATARGIGTYTQYF.